Presented here are 28 T cell receptor beta chains from one specimen sequenced in a study of blood T cells in healthy people across ages. Together with a sample-barcoded 5' primer, a J-beta primer mix was included in a second PCR lasting about 7 to 11 cycles. TCRdb independently ran MiXCR on the 5' RACE reads; one entry per CDR3 protein. Here the sample spans about 1.4 million distinct CDR3 sequences, approximately 63% being singletons. The sequencing sample was made of blood. The receptors were gathered from a man younger than 35 in good health.

This clonotype has just a few counts. The gene calls are TRBV29-1 and TRBJ1-4, with 8 nucleotides matching TRBD1. The CDR3 loop spans 13 amino acids. V gave up 6 bases and J gave up 7 bases; unmatched junction bases: 7. The V gene's germline CDR1 is SQVTM and CDR2 ANQGSEA. Here the CDR3 reads CSVADRASEKLFF. The DNA of the CDR3 is TGCAGCGTCGCGGACAGGGCTAGTGAAAAACTGTTTTTT.

The J gene is TRBJ2-3, the V gene TRBV9; perhaps TRBD2 as D (5 bases). This CDR3 is built from 15 residues. The germline gives CDR1 SGDLS, CDR2 YYNGEE. Between the trimmed V and J ends, which lost 1 base and 3 bases, there was a span of 12 bases. CDR3 amino acids: CASSVRGTWTDTQYF. CDR3 sequence (DNA): TGTGCCAGCAGCGTACGGGGAACTTGGACAGATACGCAGTATTTT.

The chain employs TRBV4-1 and TRBJ2-3; D ambiguous. V lost 2 bases, J lost 0 bases, and 9 bases lay in between. The CDR3 runs to 15 residues. Per the germline V gene, CDR1 is MGHRA and CDR2 is YSYEKL. Here the CDR3 reads CASSQTESSTDTQYF. The CDR3 bases are TGCGCCAGCAGCCAAACAGAATCTAGCACAGATACGCAGTATTTT.

The chain recombines TRBV12-3 or TRBV12-4 with TRBJ2-3, with D possibly matching TRBD2 (6 bases). Trimming left V 2 bases short and J 4 bases short, with 10 bases between. The CDR3 spans 14 residues. CDR3 DNA sequence: TGTGCCAGCAGTTTATTCGGGAGTTCAGATACGCAGTATTTT. As protein: CASSLFGSSDTQYF.

This clonotype was observed a handful of times. The chain carries TRBV3-1 and TRBJ2-3; D not resolved. The CDR3 runs 13 residues. V was pared by 0 bases and J by 6 bases, with 7 bases between. The germline V gene encodes CDR1 LGHDT and CDR2 YNNKEL (reference sequence). DNA of the CDR3: TGTGCCAGCAGCCAAGATCGGCCCGATACGCAGTATTTT. Protein: CASSQDRPDTQYF.

The CDR3 is CSAATGAVNQPQHF. The CDR3 nucleotides are TGCAGTGCCGCGACGGGGGCCGTCAATCAGCCCCAGCATTTT. The genes are TRBV20-1 and TRBJ1-5; D perhaps matches TRBD1 (6 bases). V was clipped by 6 bases and J by 3 bases, with 15 bases between them. The CDR3 spans 14 residues. Per the germline V gene, CDR1 is DFQATT and CDR2 is SNEGSKA (reference sequence).

The chain links TRBV6-2 or TRBV6-3 to TRBJ2-7; D gene uncertain. This CDR3 has 11 amino acids. Trimming removed 5 bases at V and 7 bases at J, with 9 bases between. Germline-derived CDR1 and CDR2 are MNHEY and SVGEGT. The CDR3 loop reads CASSAYGEQYF. DNA of the CDR3: TGTGCCAGCAGTGCTTATGGGGAGCAGTACTTC.

The rearrangement joins TRBV21-1 to TRBJ2-5; TRBD2 is taken as the D call from the table, unchecked against the DNA. TRBV21-1 is described as a pseudogene. The CDR3 consists of 17 residues. In DNA, the CDR3 is TGTGCCAGCAGCTCTATCCCGGGGGCAACGTCAGAAGAGACCCAGTACTTC. Encoded protein: CASSSIPGATSEETQYF.

There are a few counts of this clonotype. V usage is TRBV29-1 and J usage is TRBJ2-5; 8 bases align to TRBD2. The assigned J gene may be wrong: the sequence end matches TRBJ2-7 better. Germline V gene lookup returns CDR1 SQVTM and CDR2 ANQGSEA. This CDR3 has 13 residues. CDR3 in amino acids: CSVDAGLGFEQYF. The CDR3 nucleotides are TGCAGCGTTGATGCGGGACTAGGCTTCGAGCAGTACTTC.

This clonotype turned up a few times. The rearrangement uses TRBV27 and TRBJ2-3; 10 nucleotides align to TRBD2. The germline gives CDR1 MNHEY, CDR2 SMNVEV (reference sequence). The CDR3 covers 18 residues. V dropped 7 bases and J dropped 1; count of bases not matched to a gene: 14. The CDR3 DNA is TGTGCCAGCAACGGCGGAATCTCTCTAGCGGGGGGCACAGATACGCAGTATTTT. Protein: CASNGGISLAGGTDTQYF.

V is TRBV6-2 or TRBV6-3 and J is TRBJ2-3; the D gene is possibly TRBD2 (5 bases). The CDR3 is 15 amino acids. V was shortened by 8 bases and J by 4 bases, with 19 bases between the two germline ends. Germline CDR1 and CDR2: MNHEY and SVGEGT. CDR3 region: CASSRGTLRADTQYF. The DNA of the CDR3 is TGTGCCAGCTCTCGGGGAACGCTTCGGGCAGATACGCAGTATTTT.

V usage is TRBV3-1 and J usage is TRBJ2-7; 13 positions agree with TRBD2. Germline values: CDR1 LGHDT, CDR2 YNNKEL (reference sequence). J was trimmed by 3 bases and V by 1 base; bases with no gene match: 15. The CDR3 runs 20 residues. The CDR3, as DNA: TGTGCCAGCAGCCAAGCTAGGGGGGGCCGGACTAGCGGGAGTCTCTACGAGCAGTACTTC. It translates to CASSQARGGRTSGSLYEQYF.

The CDR3 is CASSLARFGREGVTQYF. CDR3 coding DNA: TGCGCCAGCAGCTTGGCTCGCTTTGGCAGGGAAGGAGTGACCCAGTACTTC. The rearrangement links TRBV5-1 to TRBJ2-5, with D possibly being TRBD1 (5 bases). The length of the CDR3 is 17 residues. Germline CDR1 reads SGHRS; CDR2 reads YFSETQ. Trimming took 0 bases from V and 7 from J, leaving 22 bases between them.

The rearrangement uses TRBV7-9 and TRBJ1-4; D is possibly TRBD1 (5 bases). CDR1 and CDR2 (germline): SEHNR, FQNEAQ (reference sequence). There are 17 residues in the CDR3. Trimming removed 1 base from V and 2 bases from J, with 14 bases in between. The CDR3 DNA is TGTGCCAGCAGCTTAGACGGGGGAAGGTTGACTAATGAAAAACTGTTTTTT. Translating it yields CASSLDGGRLTNEKLFF.

This rearrangement joins TRBV7-2 to TRBJ2-4, with D perhaps given as TRBD1 or TRBD2 (5 bases each). Trimming stripped 1 base from V and 2 bases from J, with 9 bases between. Looked up from germline, CDR1 is SGHTA and CDR2 is FQGNSA. CDR3 size: 15 residues. CDR3 protein: CASSLDEGPKNIQYF. DNA of the CDR3: TGTGCCAGCAGCTTAGATGAGGGGCCCAAAAACATTCAGTACTTC.

This chain connects TRBV10-3 to TRBJ1-1; D is unresolved. Germline values: CDR1 ENHRY, CDR2 SYGVKD. With 8 bases removed from V and 8 bases from J, the gap between germline ends came to 12 bases. The CDR3 extends over 11 amino acids. CDR3 protein: CAIGAPPEAFF. DNA for the CDR3: TGTGCCATCGGTGCACCTCCCGAAGCTTTCTTT.

The rearrangement uses TRBV5-1 and TRBJ1-1; 10 bases map to TRBD1. V lost 4 bases to trimming and J lost 1 base; unmatched junction nucleotides: 4. Germline V gene lookup returns CDR1 SGHRS and CDR2 YFSETQ. The CDR3 runs to 15 residues. The CDR3 nucleotides are TGCGCCAGCAGCGTAAGACAGGGGGCGAACACTGAAGCTTTCTTT. Translated: CASSVRQGANTEAFF.

The chain recombines TRBV25-1 with TRBJ1-4; D is uncertain. The CDR3 extends over 17 amino acids. Germline CDR1 and CDR2: MGHDK and SYGVNS. Trimming removed 0 bases at V and 4 bases at J, with 15 bases between. CDR3 coding DNA: TGTGCCAGCAGTGAATACGGCTCGACCAGGAATAATGAAAAACTGTTTTTT. Residues: CASSEYGSTRNNEKLFF.

This clonotype appeared a few times. This rearrangement joins TRBV27 to TRBJ1-2; tentative D call: TRBD1 (6 bases). The CDR3 contains 13 residues. Germline V CDR1 and CDR2: MNHEY, SMNVEV (reference sequence). Trimming pared 5 bases from V and 10 bases from J, leaving 17 bases between. CDR3 in amino acids: CASSDLGQSDYTF. The DNA of the CDR3 is TGTGCCAGCAGTGACCTCGGACAGTCAGACTACACCTTC.

This clonotype was detected many times. V usage is TRBV12-3 or TRBV12-4 and J usage is TRBJ2-5; D is ambiguous. This CDR3 is built from 12 residues. Trimming took off 4 bases at V and 2 bases at J, with 5 bases between the two ends. The CDR3 spells CASSSNQETQYF. In nucleotides, the CDR3 is TGTGCCAGCAGTTCGAATCAAGAGACCCAGTACTTC.

The V and J genes are TRBV5-5 and TRBJ1-4; D is possibly TRBD1 (6 bases). The CDR3 has 14 amino acids. V lost 0 bases and J 8 bases, leaving 11 bases between the germline ends. CDR1 and CDR2 (germline): SGHKS, YYEKEE (reference sequence). Here the CDR3 DNA reads TGTGCCAGCAGCTTGGGGACAGAACTCGAAAAACTGTTTTTT. Protein: CASSLGTELEKLFF.

The V call is TRBV3-1, the J call TRBJ2-7; the match to TRBD2 covers 10 bases. The CDR3 has 16 residues. Germline V gives CDR1 LGHDT, CDR2 YNNKEL (reference sequence). Trimming at V came to 1 base and at J to 7 bases, leaving 10 bases not matched to a gene. CDR3 nucleotide sequence: TGTGCCAGCAGCCAAGGCAGGGCTAGCGGGAGTAGGGAGCAGTACTTC. It is translated as CASSQGRASGSREQYF.

This clonotype was found a few times. V and J are TRBV29-1 and TRBJ2-7; 8 nucleotides match TRBD1. The J call may not be correct, given that the DNA end is closer to TRBJ2-5. Looked up from germline, CDR1 is SQVTM and CDR2 is ANQGSEA. This CDR3 has 15 residues. The CDR3 sequence: CSVTPTQGARETQYF. The CDR3 region has the DNA TGCAGCGTAACACCGACCCAGGGGGCAAGGGAGACCCAGTACTTC.

This clonotype has only a few counts. This sequence joins TRBV6-5 and TRBJ1-5; TRBD1 is a possible D gene (6 bases). Trimming stripped 2 bases from V and 4 bases from J, with 9 bases between. The V gene's germline CDR1 is MNHEY and CDR2 SVGAGI. CDR3 length equals 14 residues. Here the CDR3 DNA reads TGTGCCAGCAGTTACGCCCAGGGGAATCAGCCCCAGCATTTT. Translated, it gives CASSYAQGNQPQHF.

The chain is built from TRBV20-1 and TRBJ2-5, with 12 bases that match TRBD1. Unmatched junction bases numbered 10, after V lost 0 bases and J lost 11 bases. From germline, CDR1 is DFQATT and CDR2 SNEGSKA (reference sequence). CDR3 length: 15 residues. CDR3 sequence: CSARDSGQGAVEQYF. DNA for the CDR3: TGCAGTGCTAGAGATTCGGGACAGGGGGCGGTGGAGCAGTACTTC.

V is TRBV11-1 and J is TRBJ2-3, with TRBD2 matching over 10 bases. The CDR3 loop spans 18 amino acids. Germline assignment: CDR1 SGHAT and CDR2 FQDESV (reference sequence). Trimming took 3 bases from V and 4 from J; bases not matched to a gene: 13. CDR3 nucleotide sequence: TGTGCCAGCAGCTTGATGCTAGCGGGGGCTCCACCACCAGATACGCAGTATTTT. This gives the protein CASSLMLAGAPPPDTQYF.

The gene calls are TRBV9 and TRBJ2-1; 8 bases are a match to TRBD1. Germline CDR1 and CDR2: SGDLS and YYNGEE. J gave up 0 bases and V 0 bases, and 2 bases lay outside the gene matches. This CDR3 has 16 amino acids. CDR3 loop: CASSVAGGLSYNEQFF. The CDR3 DNA follows: TGTGCCAGCAGCGTAGCAGGGGGCCTCTCCTACAATGAGCAGTTCTTC.

CDR3 DNA: TGTGCCAGCAGCTCCGCCCGTGCGATCTCCTACGAGCAGTACTTC. Its translation: CASSSARAISYEQYF. The genes are TRBV7-2 and TRBJ2-7; D is undetermined. Germline CDR1 is SGHTA and CDR2 is FQGNSA. This CDR3 spans 15 amino acids. Trimming pared 4 bases from V and 0 bases from J, leaving 13 bases between.